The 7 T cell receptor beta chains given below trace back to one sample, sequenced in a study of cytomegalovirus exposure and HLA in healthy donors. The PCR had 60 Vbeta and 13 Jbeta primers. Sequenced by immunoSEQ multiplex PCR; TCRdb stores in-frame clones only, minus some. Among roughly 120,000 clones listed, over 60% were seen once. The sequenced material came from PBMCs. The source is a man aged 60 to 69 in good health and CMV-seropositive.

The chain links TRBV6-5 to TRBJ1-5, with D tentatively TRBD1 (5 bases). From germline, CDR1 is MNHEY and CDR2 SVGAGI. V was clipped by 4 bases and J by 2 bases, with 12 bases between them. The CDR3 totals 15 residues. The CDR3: CASSSGGRRNQPQHF. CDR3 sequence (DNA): TGTGCCAGCAGTTCCGGGGGTAGGCGCAATCAGCCCCAGCATTTT.

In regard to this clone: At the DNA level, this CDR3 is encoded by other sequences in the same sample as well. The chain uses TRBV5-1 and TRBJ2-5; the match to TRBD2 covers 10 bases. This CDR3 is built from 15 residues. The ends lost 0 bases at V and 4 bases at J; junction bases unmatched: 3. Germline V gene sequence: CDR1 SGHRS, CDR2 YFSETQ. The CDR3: CASSLAPSGGETQYF. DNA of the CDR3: TGCGCCAGCAGCTTGGCCCCTAGCGGGGGAGAGACCCAGTACTTC. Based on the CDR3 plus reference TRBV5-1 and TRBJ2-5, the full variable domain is KAGVTQTPRYLIKTRGQQVTLSCSPISGHRSVSWYQQTPGQGLQFLFEYFSETQRNKGNFPGRFSGRQFSNSRSEMNVSTLELGDSALYLCASSLAPSGGETQYFGPGTRLLVL.

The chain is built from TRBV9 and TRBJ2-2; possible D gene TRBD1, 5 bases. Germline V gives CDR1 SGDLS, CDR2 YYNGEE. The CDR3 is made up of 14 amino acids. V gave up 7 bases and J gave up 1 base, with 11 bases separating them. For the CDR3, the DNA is TGTGCCAGCGGACAACAGGAGAACACCGGGGAGCTGTTTTTT. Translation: CASGQQENTGELFF. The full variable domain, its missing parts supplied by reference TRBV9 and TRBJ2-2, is DSGVTQTPKHLITATGQRVTLRCSPRSGDLSVYWYQQSLDQGLQFLIQYYNGEERAKGNILERFSAQQFPDLHSELNLSSLELGDSALYFCASGQQENTGELFFGEGSRLTVL.

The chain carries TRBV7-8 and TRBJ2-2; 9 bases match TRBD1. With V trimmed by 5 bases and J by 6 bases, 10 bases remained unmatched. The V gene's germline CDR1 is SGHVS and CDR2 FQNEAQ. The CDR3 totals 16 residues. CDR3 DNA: TGTGCCAGCAGCGCCGGGACAGGGTTGATAGCCGGGGAGCTGTTTTTT. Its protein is CASSAGTGLIAGELFF.

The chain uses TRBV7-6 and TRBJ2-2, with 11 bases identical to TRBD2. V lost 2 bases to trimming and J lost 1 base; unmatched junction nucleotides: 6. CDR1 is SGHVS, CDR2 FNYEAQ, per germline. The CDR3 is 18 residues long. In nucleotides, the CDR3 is TGTGCCAGCAGCTTAAGTCTAGCGGGGGGACTGAACACCGGGGAGCTGTTTTTT. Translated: CASSLSLAGGLNTGELFF.

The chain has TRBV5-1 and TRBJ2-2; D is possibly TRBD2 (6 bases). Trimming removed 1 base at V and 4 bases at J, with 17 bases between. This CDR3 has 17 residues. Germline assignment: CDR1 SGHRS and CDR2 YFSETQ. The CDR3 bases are TGCGCCAGCAGCTTGTATCCTCAGGCTAGCGCCACCGGGGAGCTGTTTTTT. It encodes CASSLYPQASATGELFF.

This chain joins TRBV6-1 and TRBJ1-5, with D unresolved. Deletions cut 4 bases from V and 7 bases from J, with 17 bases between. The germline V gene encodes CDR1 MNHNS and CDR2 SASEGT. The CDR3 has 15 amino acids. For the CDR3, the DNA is TGTGCCAGCAGTGCCAATCCTCGGGGAGACCAGCCCCAGCATTTT. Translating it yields CASSANPRGDQPQHF.